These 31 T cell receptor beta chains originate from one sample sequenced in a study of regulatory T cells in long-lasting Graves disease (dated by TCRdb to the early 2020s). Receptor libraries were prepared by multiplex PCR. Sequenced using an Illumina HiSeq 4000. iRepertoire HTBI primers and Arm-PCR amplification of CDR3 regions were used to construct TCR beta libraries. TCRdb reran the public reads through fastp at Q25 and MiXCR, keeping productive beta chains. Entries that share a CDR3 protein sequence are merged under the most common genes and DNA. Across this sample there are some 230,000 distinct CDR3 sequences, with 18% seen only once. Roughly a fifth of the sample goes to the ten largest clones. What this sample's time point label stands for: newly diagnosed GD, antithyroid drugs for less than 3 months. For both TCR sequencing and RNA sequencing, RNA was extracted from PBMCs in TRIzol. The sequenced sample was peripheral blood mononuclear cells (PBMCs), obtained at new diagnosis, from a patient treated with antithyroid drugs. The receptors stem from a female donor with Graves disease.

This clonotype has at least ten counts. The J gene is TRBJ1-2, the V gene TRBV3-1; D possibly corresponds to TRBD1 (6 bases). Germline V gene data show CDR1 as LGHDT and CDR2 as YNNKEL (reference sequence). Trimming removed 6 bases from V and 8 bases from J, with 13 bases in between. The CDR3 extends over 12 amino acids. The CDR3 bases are TGTGCCAGCAGTCGACGACAGGAGGGCTACACCTTC. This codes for CASSRRQEGYTF.

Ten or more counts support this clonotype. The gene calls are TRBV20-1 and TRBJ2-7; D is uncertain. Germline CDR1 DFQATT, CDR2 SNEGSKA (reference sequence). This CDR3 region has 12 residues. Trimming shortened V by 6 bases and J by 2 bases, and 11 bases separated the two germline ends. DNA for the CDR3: TGCAGTGCAATTGGCGGCACCTACGAGCAGTACTTC. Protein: CSAIGGTYEQYF.

The CDR3 bases are TGTGCCAGCAGCACAGGACTAGCGGGAGTCAATGAGCAGTTCTTC. Amino acid sequence: CASSTGLAGVNEQFF. The rearrangement joins TRBV5-4 to TRBJ2-1, with 13 bases that match TRBD2. Germline V gives CDR1 SGHNT, CDR2 YYREEE (reference sequence). The CDR3 has 15 residues. The V gene end was trimmed by 4 bases and the J gene end by 6 bases; junction bases not matched to a gene: 4.

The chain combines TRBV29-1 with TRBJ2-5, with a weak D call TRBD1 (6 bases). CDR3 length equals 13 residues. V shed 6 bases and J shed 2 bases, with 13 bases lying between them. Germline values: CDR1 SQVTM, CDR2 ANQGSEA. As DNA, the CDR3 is TGCAGCGTAGACAGGTCGGGGCAAGAGACCCAGTACTTC. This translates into CSVDRSGQETQYF.

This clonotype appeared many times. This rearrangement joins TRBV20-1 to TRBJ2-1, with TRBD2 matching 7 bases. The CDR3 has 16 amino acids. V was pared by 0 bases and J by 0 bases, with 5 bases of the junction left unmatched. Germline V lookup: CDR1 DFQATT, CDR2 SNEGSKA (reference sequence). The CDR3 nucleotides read TGCAGTGCTAGAGACCCGACTAGCAACTCCTACAATGAGCAGTTCTTC. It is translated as CSARDPTSNSYNEQFF.

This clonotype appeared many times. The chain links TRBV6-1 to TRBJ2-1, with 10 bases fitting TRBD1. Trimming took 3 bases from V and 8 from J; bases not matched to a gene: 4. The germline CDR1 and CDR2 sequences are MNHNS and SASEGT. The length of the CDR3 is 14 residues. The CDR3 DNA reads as TGTGCCAGCAGTGAGCCGGGACAGGGGTATGAGCAGTTCTTC. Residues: CASSEPGQGYEQFF.

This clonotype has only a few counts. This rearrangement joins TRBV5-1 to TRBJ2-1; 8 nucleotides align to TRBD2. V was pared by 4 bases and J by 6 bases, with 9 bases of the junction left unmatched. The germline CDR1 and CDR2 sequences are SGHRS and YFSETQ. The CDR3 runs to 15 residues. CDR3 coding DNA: TGCGCCAGCAGCCCCTCAGGGAGCGGGAGCAATGAGCAGTTCTTC. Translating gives CASSPSGSGSNEQFF.

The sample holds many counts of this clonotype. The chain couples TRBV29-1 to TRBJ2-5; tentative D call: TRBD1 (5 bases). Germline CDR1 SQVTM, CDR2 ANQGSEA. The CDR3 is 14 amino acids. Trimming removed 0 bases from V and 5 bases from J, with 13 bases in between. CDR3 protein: CSVEEGRAGETQYF. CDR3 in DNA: TGCAGCGTTGAAGAGGGCAGGGCAGGGGAGACCCAGTACTTC.

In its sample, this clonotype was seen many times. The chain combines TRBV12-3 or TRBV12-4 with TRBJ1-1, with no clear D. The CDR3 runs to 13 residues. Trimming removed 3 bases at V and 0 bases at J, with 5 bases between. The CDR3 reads CASSFILNTEAFF. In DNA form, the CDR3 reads TGTGCCAGCAGTTTCATCTTGAACACTGAAGCTTTCTTT.

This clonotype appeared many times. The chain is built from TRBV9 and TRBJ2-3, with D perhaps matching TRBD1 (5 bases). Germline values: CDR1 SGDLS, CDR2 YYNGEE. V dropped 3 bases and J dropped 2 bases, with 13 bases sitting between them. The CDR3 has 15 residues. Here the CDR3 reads CASSALGQLTDTQYF. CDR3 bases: TGTGCCAGCAGCGCCCTGGGGCAGCTCACAGATACGCAGTATTTT.

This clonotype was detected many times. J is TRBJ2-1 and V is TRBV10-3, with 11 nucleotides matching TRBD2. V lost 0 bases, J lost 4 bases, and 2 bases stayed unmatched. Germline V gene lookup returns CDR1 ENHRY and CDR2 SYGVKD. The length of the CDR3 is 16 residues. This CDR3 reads CAISESGLAVYNEQFF. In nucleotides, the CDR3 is TGTGCCATCAGTGAGTCGGGACTAGCGGTTTACAATGAGCAGTTCTTC.

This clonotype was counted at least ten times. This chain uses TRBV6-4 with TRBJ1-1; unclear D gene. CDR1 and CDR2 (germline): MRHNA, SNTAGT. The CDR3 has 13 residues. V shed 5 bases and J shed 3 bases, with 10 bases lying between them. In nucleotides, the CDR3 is TGTGCCAGCAGTCTCAGAGTGGACACTGAAGCTTTCTTT. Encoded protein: CASSLRVDTEAFF.

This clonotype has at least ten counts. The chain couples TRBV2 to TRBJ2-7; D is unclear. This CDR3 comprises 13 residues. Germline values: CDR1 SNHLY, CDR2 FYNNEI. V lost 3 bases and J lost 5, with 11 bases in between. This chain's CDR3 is CASSEYRANEQYF. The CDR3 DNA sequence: TGTGCCAGCAGTGAGTATAGGGCCAACGAGCAGTACTTC.

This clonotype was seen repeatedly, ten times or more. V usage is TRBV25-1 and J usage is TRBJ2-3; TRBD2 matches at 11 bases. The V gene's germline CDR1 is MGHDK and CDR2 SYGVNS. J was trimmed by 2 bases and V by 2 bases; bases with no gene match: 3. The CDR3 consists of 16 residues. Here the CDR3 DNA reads TGTGCCAGCAGTGAAATAGCGGGAGGGGCCACAGATACGCAGTATTTT. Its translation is CASSEIAGGATDTQYF. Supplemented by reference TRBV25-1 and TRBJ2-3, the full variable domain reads EADIYQTPRYLVIGTGKKITLECSQTMGHDKMYWYQQDPGMELHLIHYSYGVNSTEKGDLSSESTVSRIRTEHFPLTLESARPSHTSQYLCASSEIAGGATDTQYFGPGTRLTVL.

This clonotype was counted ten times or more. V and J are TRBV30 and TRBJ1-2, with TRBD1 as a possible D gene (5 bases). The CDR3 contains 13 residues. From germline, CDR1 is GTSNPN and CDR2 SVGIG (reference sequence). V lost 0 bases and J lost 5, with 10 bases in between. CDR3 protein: CAWSVGAGYGYTF. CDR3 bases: TGTGCCTGGAGTGTAGGGGCAGGGTATGGCTACACCTTC. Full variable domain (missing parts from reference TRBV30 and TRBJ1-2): SQTIHQWPATLVQPVGSPLSLECTVEGTSNPNLYWYRQAAGRGLQLLFYSVGIGQISSEVPQNLSASRPQDRQFILSSKKLLLSDSGFYLCAWSVGAGYGYTFGSGTRLTVV.

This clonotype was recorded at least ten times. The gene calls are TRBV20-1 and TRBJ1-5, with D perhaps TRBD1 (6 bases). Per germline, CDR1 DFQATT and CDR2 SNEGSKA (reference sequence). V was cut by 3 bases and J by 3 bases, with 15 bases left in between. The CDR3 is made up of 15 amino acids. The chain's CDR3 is CSARLGGGNNQPQHF. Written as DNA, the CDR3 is TGCAGTGCTAGGCTAGGGGGGGGGAACAATCAGCCCCAGCATTTT.

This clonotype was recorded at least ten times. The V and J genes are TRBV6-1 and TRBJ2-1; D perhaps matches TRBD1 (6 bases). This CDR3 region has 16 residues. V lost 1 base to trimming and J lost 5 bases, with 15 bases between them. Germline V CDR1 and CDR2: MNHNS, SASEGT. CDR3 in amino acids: CASSEVLRQGNNEQFF. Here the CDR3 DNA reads TGTGCCAGCAGTGAAGTTTTGCGGCAGGGGAACAATGAGCAGTTCTTC.

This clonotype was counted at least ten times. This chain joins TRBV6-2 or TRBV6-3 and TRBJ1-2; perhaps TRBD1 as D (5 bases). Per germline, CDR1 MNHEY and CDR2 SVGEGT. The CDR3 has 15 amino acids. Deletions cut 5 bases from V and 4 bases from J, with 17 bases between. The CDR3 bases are TGTGCCAGCAGTGGGTCCCGGGTGGGGGGCTATGGCTACACCTTC. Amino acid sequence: CASSGSRVGGYGYTF.

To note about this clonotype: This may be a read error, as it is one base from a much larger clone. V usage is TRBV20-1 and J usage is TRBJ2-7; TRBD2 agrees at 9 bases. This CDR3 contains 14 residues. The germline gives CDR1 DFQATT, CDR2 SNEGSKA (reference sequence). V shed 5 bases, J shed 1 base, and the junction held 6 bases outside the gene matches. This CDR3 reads CSAGGLAGSYEQYF. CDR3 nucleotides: TGCAGTGCTGGGGGGCTAGCGGGGTCCTACGAGCAGTACTTC.

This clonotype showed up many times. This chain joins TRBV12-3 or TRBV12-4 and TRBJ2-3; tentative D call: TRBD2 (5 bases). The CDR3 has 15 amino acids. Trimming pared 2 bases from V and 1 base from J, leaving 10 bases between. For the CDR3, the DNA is TGTGCCAGCAGTTTATTGGGCGGGCGCACAGATACGCAGTATTTT. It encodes CASSLLGGRTDTQYF.

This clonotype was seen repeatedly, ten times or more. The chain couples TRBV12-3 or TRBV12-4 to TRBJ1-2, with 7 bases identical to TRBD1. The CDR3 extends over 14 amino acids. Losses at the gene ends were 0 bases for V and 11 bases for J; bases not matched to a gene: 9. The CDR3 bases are TGTGCCAGCAGTTTAGCACAGGGGCTTCGGGAATACACCTTC. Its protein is CASSLAQGLREYTF.

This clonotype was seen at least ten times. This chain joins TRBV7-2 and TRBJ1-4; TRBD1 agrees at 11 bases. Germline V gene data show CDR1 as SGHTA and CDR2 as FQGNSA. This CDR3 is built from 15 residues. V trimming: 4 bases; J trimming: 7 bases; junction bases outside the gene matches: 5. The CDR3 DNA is TGTGCCAGCAGCTCTAGGACAGGGGGCGGTGAAAAACTGTTTTTT. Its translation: CASSSRTGGGEKLFF.

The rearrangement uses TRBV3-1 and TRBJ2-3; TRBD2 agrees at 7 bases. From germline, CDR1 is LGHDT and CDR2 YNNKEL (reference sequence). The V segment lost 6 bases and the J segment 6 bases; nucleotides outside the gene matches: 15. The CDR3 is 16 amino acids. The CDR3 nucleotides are TGTGCCAGCAGTTTAGCCAGCGGGACTGAAAGGGATACGCAGTATTTT. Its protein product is CASSLASGTERDTQYF.

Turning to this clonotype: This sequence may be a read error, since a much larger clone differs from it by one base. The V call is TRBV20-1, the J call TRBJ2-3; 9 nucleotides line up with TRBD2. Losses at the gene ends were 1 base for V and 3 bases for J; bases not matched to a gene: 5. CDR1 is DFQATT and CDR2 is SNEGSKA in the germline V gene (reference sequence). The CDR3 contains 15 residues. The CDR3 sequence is CSARGVSGRTDTQYF. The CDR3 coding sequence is TGCAGTGCTAGAGGGGTTAGCGGGAGAACAGATACGCAGTATTTT.

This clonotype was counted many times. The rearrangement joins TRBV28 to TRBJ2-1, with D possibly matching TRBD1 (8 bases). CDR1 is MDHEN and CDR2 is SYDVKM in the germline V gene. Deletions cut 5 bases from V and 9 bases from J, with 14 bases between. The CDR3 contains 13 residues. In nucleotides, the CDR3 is TGTGCCAGCAGTACCACAGGGGGGGGTGAGCAGTTCTTC. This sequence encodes CASSTTGGGEQFF.

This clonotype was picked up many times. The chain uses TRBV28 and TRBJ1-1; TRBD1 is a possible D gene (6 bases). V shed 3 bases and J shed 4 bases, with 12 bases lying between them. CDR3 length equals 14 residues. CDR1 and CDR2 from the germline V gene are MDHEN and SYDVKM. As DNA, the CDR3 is TGTGCCAGCAGTTTCGGGGGGCAATCCACTGAAGCTTTCTTT. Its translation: CASSFGGQSTEAFF. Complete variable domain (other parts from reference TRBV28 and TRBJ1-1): DVKVTQSSRYLVKRTGEKVFLECVQDMDHENMFWYRQDPGLGLRLIYFSYDVKMKEKGDIPEGYSVSREKKERFSLILESASTNQTSMYLCASSFGGQSTEAFFGQGTRLTVV.

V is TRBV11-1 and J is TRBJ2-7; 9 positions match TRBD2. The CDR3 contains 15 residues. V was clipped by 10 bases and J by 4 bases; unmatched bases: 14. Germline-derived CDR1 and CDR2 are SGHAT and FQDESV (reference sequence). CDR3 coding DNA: TGTGCCACCCAGTCCAGCGGGAGGTTTGGGTACGAGCAGTACTTC. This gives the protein CATQSSGRFGYEQYF.

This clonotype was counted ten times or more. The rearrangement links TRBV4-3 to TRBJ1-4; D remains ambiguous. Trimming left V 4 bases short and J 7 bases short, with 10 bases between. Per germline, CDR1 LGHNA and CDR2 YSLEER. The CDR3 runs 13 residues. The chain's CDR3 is CASSPVHREKLFF. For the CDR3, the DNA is TGCGCCAGCAGCCCCGTCCACCGTGAAAAACTGTTTTTT.

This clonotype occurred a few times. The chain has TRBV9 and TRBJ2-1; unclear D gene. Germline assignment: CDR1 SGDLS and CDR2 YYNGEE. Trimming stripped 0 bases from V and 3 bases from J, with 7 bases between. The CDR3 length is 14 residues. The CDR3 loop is CASSVEVVYNEQFF. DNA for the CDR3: TGTGCCAGCAGCGTAGAGGTGGTCTACAATGAGCAGTTCTTC.

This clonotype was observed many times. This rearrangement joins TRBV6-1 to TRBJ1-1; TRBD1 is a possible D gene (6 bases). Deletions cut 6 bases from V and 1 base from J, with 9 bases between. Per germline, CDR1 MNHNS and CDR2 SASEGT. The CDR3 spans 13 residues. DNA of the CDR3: TGTGCCAGCAGGGAACAGGGGAACACTGAAGCTTTCTTT. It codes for CASREQGNTEAFF.

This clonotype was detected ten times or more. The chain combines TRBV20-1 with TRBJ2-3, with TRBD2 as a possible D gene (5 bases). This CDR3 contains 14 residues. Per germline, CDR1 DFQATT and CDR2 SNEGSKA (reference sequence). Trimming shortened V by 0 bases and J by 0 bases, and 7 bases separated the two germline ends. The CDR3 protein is CSARETGSTDTQYF. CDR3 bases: TGCAGTGCTAGAGAGACGGGGAGCACAGATACGCAGTATTTT.